The 7 T cell receptor beta chains reported below all come from one sample, sequenced in a study of T cells in women clearing cervical HPV infection. Sequenced by immunoSEQ multiplex PCR; TCRdb stores in-frame clones only, minus some. Its table records 20,000 or so clones. The sequenced sample consisted of blood buffy coat. Receptors were obtained from a woman aged 18 to 75 with a cervical HPV16 infection that either progressed to CIN3+ or cleared (not recorded which).

As to this clone: The CDR3 end lies 3 residues beyond the end of the read and is filled in from the germline J gene. The chain employs TRBV7-6 and TRBJ1-2; D possibly corresponds to TRBD1 (6 bases). This CDR3 is 17 amino acids long. Deletions cut 5 bases from V and 0 bases from J, with 19 bases between. Germline V gives CDR1 SGHVS, CDR2 FNYEAQ. The CDR3 loop is CASSPGVRSEANYGYTF. The covered CDR3 bases are TGTGCCAGCAGCCCAGGGGTCAGGTCGGAAGCTAACTATGGC. Combining the CDR3 with reference TRBV7-6 and TRBJ1-2 gives the whole variable domain GAGVSQSPRYKVTKRGQDVALRCDPISGHVSLYWYRQALGQGPEFLTYFNYEAQQDKSGLPNDRFSAERPEGSISTLTIQRTEQRDSAMYRCASSPGVRSEANYGYTFGSGTRLTVV.

A word on this clone: The CDR3 goes on 3 residues after the read ends, and that part is filled in from the germline J gene. The rearrangement links TRBV2 to TRBJ2-5, with a possible D match to TRBD1 (6 bases). V gave up 8 bases and J gave up 5 bases, with 18 bases separating them. CDR3 length: 14 residues. The germline CDR1 and CDR2 sequences are SNHLY and FYNNEI. The CDR3 DNA, read in part, is TGTGCCAGCGGAGTCACAGGGAGAAAGGAGACC. Encoded protein: CASGVTGRKET. The whole CDR3 sequence reads CASGVTGRKETQYF.

On this clone: One end of the junction varies from germline; a read error may be responsible. With the read ending 3 residues before the CDR3 end, the germline J gene is used to fill in that end. This chain links TRBV18 with TRBJ2-3; perhaps TRBD2 as D (5 bases). This CDR3 region has 16 residues. Germline V gene lookup returns CDR1 KGHSH and CDR2 LQKENI. The CDR3 region is CASSPWGSAVSETQYF. The covered CDR3 bases are TGTGCCAGCTCACCATGGGGTAGCGCGGTATCAGAGACG.

As regards this clone: The read terminates 3 residues before the CDR3 end, so the remaining end is supplied by the germline J gene. This chain uses TRBV19 with TRBJ2-5; TRBD2 might be the D (5 bases). V lost 5 bases and J 5 bases, leaving 15 bases between the germline ends. The CDR3 runs 14 residues. The V gene's germline CDR1 is LNHDA and CDR2 SQIVND (reference sequence). CDR3 DNA (partial): TGTGCCAGTAGTTTCTCCGGGGATATTGAGACC. The encoded protein is CASSFSGDIET. The full CDR3 sequence reads CASSFSGDIETQYF. The entire variable domain, with the rest obtained from reference TRBV19 and TRBJ2-5, is as follows: DGGITQSPKYLFRKEGQNVTLSCEQNLNHDAMYWYRQDPGQGLRLIYYSQIVNDFQKGDIAEGYSVSREKKESFPLTVTSAQKNPTAFYLCASSFSGDIETQYFGPGTRLLVL.

On this clone itself: The read finishes 3 residues shy of the CDR3 end, and the germline J gene is used to complete it. The chain combines TRBV6-1 with TRBJ2-3; 7 nucleotides agree with TRBD2. The CDR3 runs 14 residues. Trimming cost V 2 bases and J 7 bases; bases outside gene matches: 6. Germline CDR1 MNHNS, CDR2 SASEGT. This CDR3 reads CASSEPGLDHTQYF. CDR3 DNA (partial): TGTGCCAGCAGTGAACCCGGACTAGATCATACG.

This CDR3 is CASSPRTGNYGYTF. CDR3 DNA, as far as it was read: TGTGCCAGCAGCCCCCGGACAGGCAACTATGGC. V is TRBV7-9 and J is TRBJ1-2; TRBD1 matches at 7 bases. The CDR3 end is not reached by the read, which stops 3 residues before it; the germline J gene fills it in. Germline V gene data show CDR1 as SEHNR and CDR2 as FQNEAQ (reference sequence). The V segment lost 5 bases and the J segment 2 bases; nucleotides outside the gene matches: 5. The CDR3 covers 14 residues.

About this clone: From the germline J gene comes the end of the CDR3, since the read stops 3 residues before it. The chain is built from TRBV7-9 and TRBJ2-7, with 8 bases fitting TRBD1. The length of the CDR3 is 14 residues. Trimming at V came to 4 bases and at J to 5 bases, leaving 7 bases not matched to a gene. Germline V gene lookup returns CDR1 SEHNR and CDR2 FQNEAQ (reference sequence). CDR3 DNA (partial): TGTGCCAGCAGCTCCTCGCCGGGACAGGACGAG. Its protein is CASSSSPGQDE. The whole CDR3 protein is CASSSSPGQDEQYF.